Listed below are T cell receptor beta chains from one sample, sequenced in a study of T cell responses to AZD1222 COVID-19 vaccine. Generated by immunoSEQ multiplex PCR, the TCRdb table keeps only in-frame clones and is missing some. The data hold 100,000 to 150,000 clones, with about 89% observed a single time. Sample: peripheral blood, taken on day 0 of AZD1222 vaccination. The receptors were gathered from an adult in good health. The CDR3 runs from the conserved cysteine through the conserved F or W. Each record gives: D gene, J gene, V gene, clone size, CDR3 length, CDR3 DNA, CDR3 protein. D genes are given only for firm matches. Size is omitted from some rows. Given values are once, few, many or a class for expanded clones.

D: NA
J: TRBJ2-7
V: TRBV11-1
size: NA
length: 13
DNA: TGTGCCAGCAGTTCCGGGACCACCTACGAGCAGTACTTC
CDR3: CASSSGTTYEQYF

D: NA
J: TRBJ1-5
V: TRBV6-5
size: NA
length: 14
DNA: TGTGCCAGCAGTTTAGAAGAGGGCCCTCAGCCCCAGCATTTT
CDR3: CASSLEEGPQPQHF

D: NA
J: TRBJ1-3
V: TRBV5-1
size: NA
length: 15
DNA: TGCGCCAGCAGCTTATTACAGGGATCCGGAAACACCATATATTTT
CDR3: CASSLLQGSGNTIYF

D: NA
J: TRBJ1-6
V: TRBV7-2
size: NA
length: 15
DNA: TGTGCCAGCAACAAGGTGGCAGGGAGTTTTTCACCCCTCCACTTT
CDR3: CASNKVAGSFSPLHF

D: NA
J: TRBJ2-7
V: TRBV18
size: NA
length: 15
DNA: TGTGCCAGCTCACCTCCAGGGACACACTCCTACGAGCAGTACTTC
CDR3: CASSPPGTHSYEQYF

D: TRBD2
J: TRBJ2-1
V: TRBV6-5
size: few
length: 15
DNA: TGTGCCAGCAGTTACTTCCCGGGACTAGATAGTGAGCAGTTCTTC
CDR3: CASSYFPGLDSEQFF

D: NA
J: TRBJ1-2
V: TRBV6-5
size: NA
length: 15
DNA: TGTGCCAGCAGTTACGGGGGGCAAGCTAACTATGGCTACACCTTC
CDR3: CASSYGGQANYGYTF

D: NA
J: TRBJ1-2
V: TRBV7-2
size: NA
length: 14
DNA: TGTGCCACCGCCAGGCCACCTGATGTTGGTGGCTACACCTTC
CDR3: CATARPPDVGGYTF

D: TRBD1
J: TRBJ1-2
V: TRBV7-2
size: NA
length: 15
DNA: TGTGCCAGCAGCTCACAACAGGGGGCAGGGTATGGCTACACCTTC
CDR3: CASSSQQGAGYGYTF

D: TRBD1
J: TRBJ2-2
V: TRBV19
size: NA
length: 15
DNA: TGTGCCAGTATCTCCGGGACAGAATTTTACGGGGAGCTGTTTTTT
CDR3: CASISGTEFYGELFF

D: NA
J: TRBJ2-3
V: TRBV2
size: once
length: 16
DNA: TGTGCCAGCAGTGCTGGACTGGCGGGGTCCACAGATACGCAGTATTTT
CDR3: CASSAGLAGSTDTQYF

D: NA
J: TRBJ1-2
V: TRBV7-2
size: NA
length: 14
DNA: TGTGCCAGCAGCTTCCCGCAGGGTAACTATGGCTACACCTTC
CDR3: CASSFPQGNYGYTF

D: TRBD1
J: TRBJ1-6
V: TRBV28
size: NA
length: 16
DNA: TGTGCCAGCAGAACACGGACAGGGGTTGGGAATTCACCCCTCCACTTT
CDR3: CASRTRTGVGNSPLHF

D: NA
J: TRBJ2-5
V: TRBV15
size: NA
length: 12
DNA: TGTGCCACCAGCAGAGAACGAGAGACCCAGTACTTC
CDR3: CATSRERETQYF

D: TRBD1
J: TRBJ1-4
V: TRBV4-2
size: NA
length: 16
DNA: TGTGCCAGCAGCCGACAGGGCCCCCCAACTAATGAAAAACTGTTTTTT
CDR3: CASSRQGPPTNEKLFF

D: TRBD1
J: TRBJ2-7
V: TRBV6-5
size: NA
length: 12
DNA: TGTGCCAGCAGCGGGACAGGGGACGAGCAGTACTTC
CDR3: CASSGTGDEQYF

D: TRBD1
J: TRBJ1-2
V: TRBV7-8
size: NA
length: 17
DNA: TGTGCCAGCAGCCGACGGCCAGGGGGGTTGACTAACTATGGCTACACCTTC
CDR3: CASSRRPGGLTNYGYTF

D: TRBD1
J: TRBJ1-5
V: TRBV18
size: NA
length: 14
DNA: TGTGCCAGCTCACCACAGACAGGGGTTCAGCCCCAGCATTTT
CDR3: CASSPQTGVQPQHF

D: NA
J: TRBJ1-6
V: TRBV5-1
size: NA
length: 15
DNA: TGCGCCAGCAGCTTGGAGACTGGGGCTAATTCACCCCTCCACTTT
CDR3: CASSLETGANSPLHF

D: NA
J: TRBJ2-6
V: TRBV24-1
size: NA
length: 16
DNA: TGTGCCCTATTACCGGGACCGTACTCTGGGGCCAACGTCCTGACTTTC
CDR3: CALLPGPYSGANVLTF

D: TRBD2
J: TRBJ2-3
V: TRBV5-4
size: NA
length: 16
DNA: TGTGCCAGCAGCTTCACTAGCGGGGGAAGCACAGATACGCAGTATTTT
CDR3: CASSFTSGGSTDTQYF

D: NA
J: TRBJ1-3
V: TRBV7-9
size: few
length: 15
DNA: TGTGCCAGCAGAAAAGGTGGGGGGATTGGAAACACCATATATTTT
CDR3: CASRKGGGIGNTIYF

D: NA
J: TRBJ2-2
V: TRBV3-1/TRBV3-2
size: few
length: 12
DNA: TGTGCCAGCAGAACTGGTCCCGGGGAGCTGTTTTTT
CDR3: CASRTGPGELFF

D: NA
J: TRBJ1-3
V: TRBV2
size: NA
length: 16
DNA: TGTGCCAGCAGTGCGGCAGGCCCGCTAATTAGAAACACCATATATTTT
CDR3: CASSAAGPLIRNTIYF

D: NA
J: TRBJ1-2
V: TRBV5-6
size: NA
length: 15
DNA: TGTGCCAGCAGCTTGGTTGCGACAGCTAACTATGGCTACACCTTC
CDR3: CASSLVATANYGYTF

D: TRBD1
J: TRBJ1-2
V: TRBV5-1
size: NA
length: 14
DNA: TGCGCCAGCAGACCGCAGGGGGCTGTCGGTGGCTACACCTTC
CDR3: CASRPQGAVGGYTF

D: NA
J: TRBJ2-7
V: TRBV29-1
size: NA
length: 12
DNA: TGCAGCGTTGAAACAGCCGATTACGAGCAGTACTTC
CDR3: CSVETADYEQYF

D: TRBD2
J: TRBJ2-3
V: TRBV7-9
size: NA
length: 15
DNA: TGTGCCAGCAGCTTAGCAGCGGGAGGGCCGGATACGCAGTATTTT
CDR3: CASSLAAGGPDTQYF

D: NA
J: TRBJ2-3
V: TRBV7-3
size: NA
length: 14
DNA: TGTGCCAGCAGCTTAGGGGACCCACAAGATACGCAGTATTTT
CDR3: CASSLGDPQDTQYF

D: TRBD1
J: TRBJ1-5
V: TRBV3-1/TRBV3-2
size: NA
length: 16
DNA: TGTGCCAGCAGCCAAGATCGACCGGCAGGGGGAATGCCCCAGCATTTT
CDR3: CASSQDRPAGGMPQHF

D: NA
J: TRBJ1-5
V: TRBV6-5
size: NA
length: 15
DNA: TGTGCCAGCAGTTACTCTTCAGGGGATGGACAGCCCCAGCATTTT
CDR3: CASSYSSGDGQPQHF

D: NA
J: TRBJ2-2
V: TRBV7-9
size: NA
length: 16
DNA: TGTGCCAGCAGCTTAAGGGGGGAGGTTCTCTCCGGGGAGCTGTTTTTT
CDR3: CASSLRGEVLSGELFF

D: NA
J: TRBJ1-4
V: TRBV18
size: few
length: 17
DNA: TGTGCCAGCTCATCGACTGGGACGGCTGCAACTAATGAAAAACTGTTTTTT
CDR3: CASSSTGTAATNEKLFF

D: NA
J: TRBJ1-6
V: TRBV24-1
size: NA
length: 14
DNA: TGTGCCACCAGTGATTTGCGAGGTGATTCACCCCTCCACTTT
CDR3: CATSDLRGDSPLHF

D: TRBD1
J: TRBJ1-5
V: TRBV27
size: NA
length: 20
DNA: TGTGCCAGCAGTTCGACCCCCGGACAGGGGGCGCGGAGCGGCAATCAGCCCCAGCATTTT
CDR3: CASSSTPGQGARSGNQPQHF

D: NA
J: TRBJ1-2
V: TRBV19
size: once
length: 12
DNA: TGTGCCAGTAGTATCCAAGAGCGCGGCTACACCTTC
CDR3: CASSIQERGYTF

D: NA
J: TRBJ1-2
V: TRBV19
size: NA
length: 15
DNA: TGTGCCAGTAGTTTTCGGCCACAGGTGAACTATGGCTACACCTTC
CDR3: CASSFRPQVNYGYTF

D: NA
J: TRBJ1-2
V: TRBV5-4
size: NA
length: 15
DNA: TGTGCCAGCAGCTTGGCCGGCAGGGCTAACTATGGCTACACCTTC
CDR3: CASSLAGRANYGYTF

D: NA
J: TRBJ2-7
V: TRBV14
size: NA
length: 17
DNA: TGTGCCAGCAGCCAAGATTACGGCGACGCGAAGCTCTACGAGCAGTACTTC
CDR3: CASSQDYGDAKLYEQYF

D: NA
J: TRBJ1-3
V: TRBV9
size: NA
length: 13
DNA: TGTGCCAGCAAGGCAGGGGTTGGAAACACCATATATTTT
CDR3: CASKAGVGNTIYF

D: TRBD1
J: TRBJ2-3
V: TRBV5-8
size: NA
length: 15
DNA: TGTGCCAGCAGCTTGGGGATGAGGGGGCCAGATACGCAGTATTTT
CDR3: CASSLGMRGPDTQYF

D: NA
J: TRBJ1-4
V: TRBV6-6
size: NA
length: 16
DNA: TGTGCCAGCAGTCCGAGGGGAAGGGGAACTAATGAAAAACTGTTTTTT
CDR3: CASSPRGRGTNEKLFF

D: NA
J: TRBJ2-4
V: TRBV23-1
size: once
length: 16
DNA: TGCGCCAGCAGTCAATCGCGCAGGGTAGCCAAAAACATTCAGTACTTC
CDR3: CASSQSRRVAKNIQYF

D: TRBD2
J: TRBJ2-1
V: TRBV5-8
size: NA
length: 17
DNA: TGTGCCAGCAGCATAACCGGGACTAGCGGGGTCCACAATGAGCAGTTCTTC
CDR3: CASSITGTSGVHNEQFF

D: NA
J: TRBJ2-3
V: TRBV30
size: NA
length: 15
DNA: TGTGCCTGGAGTGTCCCAGCGGATGGAACAGATACGCAGTATTTT
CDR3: CAWSVPADGTDTQYF

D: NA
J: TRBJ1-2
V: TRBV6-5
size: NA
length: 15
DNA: TGTGCCGCCTCACAACGGCCCGGCGATCCCTATGGCTACACCTTC
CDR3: CAASQRPGDPYGYTF

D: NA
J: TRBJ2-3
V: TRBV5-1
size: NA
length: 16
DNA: TGCGCCAGCAGCTTGGCCGGTAAATCCAGCACAGATACGCAGTATTTT
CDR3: CASSLAGKSSTDTQYF

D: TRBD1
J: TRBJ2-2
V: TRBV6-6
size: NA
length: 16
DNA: TGTGCCAGCAGAATCCCGGGACAGGCCAACACCGGGGAGCTGTTTTTT
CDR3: CASRIPGQANTGELFF

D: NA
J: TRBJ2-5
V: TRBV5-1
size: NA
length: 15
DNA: TGCGCCAGCAGCCCCGGGGGGCCGCGGGGTGAGACCCAGTACTTC
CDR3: CASSPGGPRGETQYF

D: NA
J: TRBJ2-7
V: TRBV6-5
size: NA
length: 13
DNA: TGTGCCAGCCGGGGGTTAGGGCGCTACGAGCAGTACTTC
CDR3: CASRGLGRYEQYF

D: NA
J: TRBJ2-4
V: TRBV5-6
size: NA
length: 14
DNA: TGTGCCAGCTCCCCTGGTACGTCCAAAAACATTCAGTACTTC
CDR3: CASSPGTSKNIQYF

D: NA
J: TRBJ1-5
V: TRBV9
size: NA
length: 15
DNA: TGTGCCAGCAGCGTTCGCAGGGAAGGCAATCAGCCCCAGCATTTT
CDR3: CASSVRREGNQPQHF

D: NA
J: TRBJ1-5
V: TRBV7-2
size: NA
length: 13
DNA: TGTGCCAGCAGCTTAGCGGGGTATCAGCCCCAGCATTTT
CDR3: CASSLAGYQPQHF